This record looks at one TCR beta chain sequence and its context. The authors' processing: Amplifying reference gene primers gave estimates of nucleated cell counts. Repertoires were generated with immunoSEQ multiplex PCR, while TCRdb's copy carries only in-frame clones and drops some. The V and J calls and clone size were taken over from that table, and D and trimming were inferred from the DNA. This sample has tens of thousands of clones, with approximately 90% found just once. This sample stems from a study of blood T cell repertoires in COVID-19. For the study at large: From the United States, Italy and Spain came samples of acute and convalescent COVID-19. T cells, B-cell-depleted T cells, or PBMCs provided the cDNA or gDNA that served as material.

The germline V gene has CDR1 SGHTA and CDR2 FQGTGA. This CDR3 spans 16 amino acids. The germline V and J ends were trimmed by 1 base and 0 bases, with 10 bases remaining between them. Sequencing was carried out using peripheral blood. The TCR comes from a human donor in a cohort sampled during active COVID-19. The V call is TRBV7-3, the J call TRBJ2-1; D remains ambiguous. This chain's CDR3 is CASSLSYLSSYNEQFF. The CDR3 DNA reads TGTGCCAGCAGCTTAAGTTACCTGAGCTCCTACAATGAGCAGTTCTTC.